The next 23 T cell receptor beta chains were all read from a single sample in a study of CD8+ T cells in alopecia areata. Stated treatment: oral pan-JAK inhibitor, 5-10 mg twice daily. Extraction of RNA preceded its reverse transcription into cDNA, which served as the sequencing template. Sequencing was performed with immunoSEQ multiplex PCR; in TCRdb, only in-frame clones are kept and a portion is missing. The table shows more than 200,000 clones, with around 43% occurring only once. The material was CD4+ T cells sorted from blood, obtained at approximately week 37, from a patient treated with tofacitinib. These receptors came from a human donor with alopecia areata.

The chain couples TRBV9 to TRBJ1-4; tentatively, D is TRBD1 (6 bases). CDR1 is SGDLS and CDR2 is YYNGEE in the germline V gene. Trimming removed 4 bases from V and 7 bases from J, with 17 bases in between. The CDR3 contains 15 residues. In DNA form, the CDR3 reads TGTGCCAGCAGCCCCGAGGGGGGTTTGGGTGAAAAACTGTTTTTT. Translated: CASSPEGGLGEKLFF.

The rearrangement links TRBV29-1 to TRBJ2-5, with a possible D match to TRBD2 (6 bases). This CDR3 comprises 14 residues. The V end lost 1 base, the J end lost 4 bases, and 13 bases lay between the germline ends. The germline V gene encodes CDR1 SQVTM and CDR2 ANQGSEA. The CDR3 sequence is CSVEGGRDGETQYF. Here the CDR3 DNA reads TGCAGCGTTGAAGGTGGGCGGGACGGAGAGACCCAGTACTTC.

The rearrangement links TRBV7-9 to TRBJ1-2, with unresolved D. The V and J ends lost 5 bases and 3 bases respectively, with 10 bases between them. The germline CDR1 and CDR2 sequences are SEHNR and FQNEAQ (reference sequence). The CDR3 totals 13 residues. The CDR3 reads CASSRSYHYGYTF. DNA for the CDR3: TGTGCCAGCAGCCGCAGTTATCACTATGGCTACACCTTC.

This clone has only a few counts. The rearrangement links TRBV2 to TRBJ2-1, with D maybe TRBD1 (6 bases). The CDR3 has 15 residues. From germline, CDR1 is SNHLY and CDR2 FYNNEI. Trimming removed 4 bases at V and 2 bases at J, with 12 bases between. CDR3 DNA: TGTGCCAGCAGTGGGTTGACAGGTCCCTACAATGAGCAGTTCTTC. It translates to CASSGLTGPYNEQFF.

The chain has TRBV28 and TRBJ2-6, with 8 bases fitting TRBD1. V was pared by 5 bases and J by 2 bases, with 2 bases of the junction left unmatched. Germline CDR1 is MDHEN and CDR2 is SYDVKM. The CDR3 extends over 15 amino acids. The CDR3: CASSPDRAGANVLTF. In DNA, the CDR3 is TGTGCCAGCAGTCCGGACAGGGCTGGGGCCAACGTCCTGACTTTC.

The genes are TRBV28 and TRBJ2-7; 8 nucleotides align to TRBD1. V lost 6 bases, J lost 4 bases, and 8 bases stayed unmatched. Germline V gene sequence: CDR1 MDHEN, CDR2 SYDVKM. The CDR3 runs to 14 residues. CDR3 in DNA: TGTGCCAGCAGCACTTCAGGGGGCGGTTACGAGCAGTACTTC. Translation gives CASSTSGGGYEQYF.

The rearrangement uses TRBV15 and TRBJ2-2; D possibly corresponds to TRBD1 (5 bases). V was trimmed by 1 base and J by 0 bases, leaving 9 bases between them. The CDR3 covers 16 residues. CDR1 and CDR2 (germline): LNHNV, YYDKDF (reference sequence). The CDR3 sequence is CATSRARTTNTGELFF. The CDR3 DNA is TGTGCCACCAGCAGAGCCAGGACAACGAACACCGGGGAGCTGTTTTTT. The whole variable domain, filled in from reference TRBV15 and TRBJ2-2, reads DAMVIQNPRYQVTQFGKPVTLSCSQTLNHNVMYWYQQKSSQAPKLLFHYYDKDFNNEADTPDNFQSRRPNTSFCFLDIRSPGLGDTAMYLCATSRARTTNTGELFFGEGSRLTVL.

CDR3 sequence reads: CASRGFGDEQYF. CDR3 sequence (DNA): TGTGCCAGCAGGGGGTTCGGGGACGAGCAGTACTTC. This chain connects TRBV6-1 to TRBJ2-7, with a tentative D call TRBD2 (5 bases). With 6 bases removed from V and 5 bases from J, the gap between germline ends came to 11 bases. CDR3 length equals 12 residues. CDR1 is MNHNS and CDR2 is SASEGT in the germline V gene.

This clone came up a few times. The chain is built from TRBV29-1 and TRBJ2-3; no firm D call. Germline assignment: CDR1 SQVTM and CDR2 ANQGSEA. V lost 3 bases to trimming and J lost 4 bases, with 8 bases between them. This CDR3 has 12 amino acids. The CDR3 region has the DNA TGCAGCGTTGAGCGCGAGGCAGATACGCAGTATTTT. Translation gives CSVEREADTQYF.

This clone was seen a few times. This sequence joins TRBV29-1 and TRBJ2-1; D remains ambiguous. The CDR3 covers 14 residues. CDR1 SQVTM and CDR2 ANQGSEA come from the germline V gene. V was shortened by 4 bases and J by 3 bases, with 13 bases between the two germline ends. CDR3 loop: CSVVKGIDYNEQFF. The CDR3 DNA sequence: TGCAGCGTTGTCAAAGGGATTGACTACAATGAGCAGTTCTTC.

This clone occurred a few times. This CDR3 is CATKAWTGDTEAFF. The CDR3, as DNA: TGTGCCACCAAAGCATGGACAGGGGACACTGAAGCTTTCTTT. This rearrangement joins TRBV2 to TRBJ1-1; 9 bases are shared with TRBD1. CDR1 is SNHLY, CDR2 FYNNEI, per germline. The CDR3 contains 14 residues. V lost 10 bases to trimming and J lost 3 bases; unmatched junction nucleotides: 9.

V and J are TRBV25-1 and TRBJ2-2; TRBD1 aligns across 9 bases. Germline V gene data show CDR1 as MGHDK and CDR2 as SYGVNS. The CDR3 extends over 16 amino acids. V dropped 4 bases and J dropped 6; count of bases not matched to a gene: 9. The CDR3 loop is CASSGPGTGQSGELFF. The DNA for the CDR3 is TGTGCCAGCAGTGGACCCGGGACAGGGCAGTCCGGGGAGCTGTTTTTT.

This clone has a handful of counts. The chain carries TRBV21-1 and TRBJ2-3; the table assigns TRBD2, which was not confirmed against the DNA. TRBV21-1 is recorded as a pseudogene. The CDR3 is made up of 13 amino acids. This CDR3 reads CASSKEGTDTQYF. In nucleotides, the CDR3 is TGTGCCAGCAGCAAGGAGGGGACAGATACGCAGTATTTT.

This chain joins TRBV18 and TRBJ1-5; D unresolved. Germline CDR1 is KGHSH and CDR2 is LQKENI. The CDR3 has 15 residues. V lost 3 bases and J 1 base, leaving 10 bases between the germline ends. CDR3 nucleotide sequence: TGTGCCAGCTCACCGAAGTCGGACAGCAATCAGCCCCAGCATTTT. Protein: CASSPKSDSNQPQHF.

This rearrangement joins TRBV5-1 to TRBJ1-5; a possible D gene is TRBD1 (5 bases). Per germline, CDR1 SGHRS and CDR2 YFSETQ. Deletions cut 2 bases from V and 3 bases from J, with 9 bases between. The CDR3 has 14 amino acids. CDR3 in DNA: TGCGCCAGCAGCTTCGGGGGGACCAATCAGCCCCAGCATTTT. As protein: CASSFGGTNQPQHF.

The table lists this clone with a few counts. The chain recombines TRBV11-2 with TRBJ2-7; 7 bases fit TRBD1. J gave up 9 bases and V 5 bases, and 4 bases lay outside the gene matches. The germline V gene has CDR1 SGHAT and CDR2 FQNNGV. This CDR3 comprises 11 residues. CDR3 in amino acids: CASSKGAGQYF. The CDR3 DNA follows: TGTGCCAGCAGCAAGGGGGCGGGGCAGTACTTC.

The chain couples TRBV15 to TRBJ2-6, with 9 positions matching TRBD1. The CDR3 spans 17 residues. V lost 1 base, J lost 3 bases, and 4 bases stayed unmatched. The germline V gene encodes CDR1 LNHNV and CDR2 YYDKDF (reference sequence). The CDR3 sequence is CATSRGRDRVGANVLTF. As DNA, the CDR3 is TGTGCCACCAGCAGAGGCCGGGACAGGGTTGGGGCCAACGTCCTGACTTTC.

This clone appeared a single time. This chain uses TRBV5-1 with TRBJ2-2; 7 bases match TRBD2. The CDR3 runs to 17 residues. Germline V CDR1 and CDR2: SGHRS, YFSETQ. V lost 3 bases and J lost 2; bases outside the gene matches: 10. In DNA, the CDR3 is TGCGCCAGCAGCTCCCCGCGGGGGAGGCAAAACACCGGGGAGCTGTTTTTT. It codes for CASSSPRGRQNTGELFF. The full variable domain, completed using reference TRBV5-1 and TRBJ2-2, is KAGVTQTPRYLIKTRGQQVTLSCSPISGHRSVSWYQQTPGQGLQFLFEYFSETQRNKGNFPGRFSGRQFSNSRSEMNVSTLELGDSALYLCASSSPRGRQNTGELFFGEGSRLTVL.

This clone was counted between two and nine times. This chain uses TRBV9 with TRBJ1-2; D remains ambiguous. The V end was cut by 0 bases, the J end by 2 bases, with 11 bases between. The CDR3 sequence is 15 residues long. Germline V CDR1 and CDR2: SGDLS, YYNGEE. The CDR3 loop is CASSVVQAGNYGYTF. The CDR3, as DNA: TGTGCCAGCAGCGTAGTCCAGGCGGGGAACTATGGCTACACCTTC.

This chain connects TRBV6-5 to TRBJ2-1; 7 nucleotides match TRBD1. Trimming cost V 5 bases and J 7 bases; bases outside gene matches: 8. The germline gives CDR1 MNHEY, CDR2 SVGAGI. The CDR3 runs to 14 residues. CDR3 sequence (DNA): TGTGCCAGCAGTAGGGGTCAGGGGGATAATGAGCAGTTCTTC. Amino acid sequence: CASSRGQGDNEQFF.

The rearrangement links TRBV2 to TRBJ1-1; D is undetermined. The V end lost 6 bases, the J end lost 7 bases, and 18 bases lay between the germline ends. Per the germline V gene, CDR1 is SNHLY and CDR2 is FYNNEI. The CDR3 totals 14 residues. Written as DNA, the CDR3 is TGTGCCAGCAGGACCGACGGTCCATACGGTGAAGCTTTCTTT. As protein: CASRTDGPYGEAFF.

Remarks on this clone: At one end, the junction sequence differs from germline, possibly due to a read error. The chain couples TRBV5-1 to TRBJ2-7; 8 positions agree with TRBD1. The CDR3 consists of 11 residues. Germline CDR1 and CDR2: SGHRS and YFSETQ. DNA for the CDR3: TGCGCCAGCAGTAGTGGACAGGGAACTTCCTTC. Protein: CASSSGQGTSF.

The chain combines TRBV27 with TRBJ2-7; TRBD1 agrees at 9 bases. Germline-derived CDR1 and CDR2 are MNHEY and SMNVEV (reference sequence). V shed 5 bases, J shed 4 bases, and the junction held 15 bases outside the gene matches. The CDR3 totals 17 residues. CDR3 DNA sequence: TGTGCCAGCAGTCCTAGGGTAGGGACAGGGAAATCTTACGAGCAGTACTTC. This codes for CASSPRVGTGKSYEQYF.